This T cell receptor (beta chain) appears in the sequencing data of a study of regulatory T cells. General study points: In CD3G-deficient patients, conventional CD4+ T cells were enriched for hydrophobic CDR3 residues at positions 6 and 7.

This CDR3 comprises 14 residues. Losses at the gene ends were 6 bases for V and 6 bases for J; bases not matched to a gene: 5. Germline CDR1 reads MNHEY; CDR2 reads SVGAGI. All CD3G-deficient patients showed autoimmunity, more severe in two. Patients, 2 to 39 years old, had expanded memory T-cell proportions. CD4+ cells were sorted into CD25-high CD127-low regulatory cells and CD25-low CD127-high conventional cells. Amplification used 52 TRBV primers and 13 TRBJ primers. Sequencing used immunoSEQ multiplex PCR; TCRdb keeps in-frame clones, though not all of them. The table includes tens of thousands of clones, 70% to 90% detected once. Comment on this clone: Antigen specificity is unknown.

Sample: conventional CD4+ T cells sorted from blood. The chain combines TRBV6-5 with TRBJ2-2; TRBD1 agrees at 9 bases. This receptor was identified in a person under 30 with CD3G deficiency. This chain's CDR3 is CASRPQGAAGELFF. The CDR3 nucleotides are TGTGCCAGCAGACCACAGGGGGCCGCCGGGGAGCTGTTTTTT.